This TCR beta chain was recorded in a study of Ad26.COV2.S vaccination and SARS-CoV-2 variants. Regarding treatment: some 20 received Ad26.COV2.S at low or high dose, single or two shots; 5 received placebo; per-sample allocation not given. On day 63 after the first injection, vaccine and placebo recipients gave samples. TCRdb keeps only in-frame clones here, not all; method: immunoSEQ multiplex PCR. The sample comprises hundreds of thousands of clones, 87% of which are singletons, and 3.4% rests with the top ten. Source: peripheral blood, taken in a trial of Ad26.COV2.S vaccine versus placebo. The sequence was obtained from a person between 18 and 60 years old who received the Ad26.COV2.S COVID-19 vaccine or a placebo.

CDR3 protein: CASSYRTGGLNYGYTF. CDR3 sequence (DNA): TGTGCCAGCAGTTACCGGACAGGGGGCCTTAACTATGGCTACACCTTC. V is TRBV6-2 or TRBV6-3 and J is TRBJ1-2; TRBD1 matches at 11 bases. The CDR3 has 16 residues. The germline gives CDR1 MNHEY, CDR2 SVGEGT. V shed 2 bases, J shed 1 base, and the junction held 3 bases outside the gene matches.